This T cell receptor beta chain emerged from a study of T cell changes during pregnancy in multiple sclerosis. Profiling relied on immunoSEQ multiplex PCR, and the TCRdb table lists in-frame clones only, not all of them. The top ten hold 2.5% of the sample, which has about 64,000 clones, about 96% seen once. Germline CDR1 reads MDHEN; CDR2 reads SYDVKM. V lost 5 bases, J lost 4 bases, and 18 bases lay in between. CDR3 length equals 15 residues. The V call is TRBV28, the J call TRBJ2-7, with a weak D call TRBD2 (7 bases). The specimen comprised CD8+ T cells from peripheral blood mononuclear cells, sampled after pregnancy. The source is a female donor with multiple sclerosis, enrolled in a pregnancy study. The CDR3 sequence is CASSPRLAGAYEQYF. The CDR3 DNA follows: TGTGCCAGCAGTCCCCGACTAGCAGGGGCTTACGAGCAGTACTTC. Looking up the rest from reference TRBV28 and TRBJ2-7 gives the full variable domain: DVKVTQSSRYLVKRTGEKVFLECVQDMDHENMFWYRQDPGLGLRLIYFSYDVKMKEKGDIPEGYSVSREKKERFSLILESASTNQTSMYLCASSPRLAGAYEQYFGPGTRLTVT.